Below, 27 T cell receptor beta chains from the same sample are listed, as sequenced in a study of cytomegalovirus exposure and HLA in healthy donors. TCRdb's table, derived via immunoSEQ multiplex PCR, lists solely in-frame clones and lacks some. The top ten hold about a fifth of the sample, which has some 140,000 clones, 70% to 90% seen once. The sequenced sample consisted of PBMCs. The receptors here all came from a young man in good health and CMV-seropositive.

V is TRBV9 and J is TRBJ2-2; a weak D match, TRBD2 (5 bases). Trimming cost V 0 bases and J 5 bases, with 11 bases left between them. Germline V gene lookup returns CDR1 SGDLS and CDR2 YYNGEE. The CDR3 runs to 15 residues. CDR3 amino acids: CASSVGERETGELFF. In DNA form, the CDR3 reads TGTGCCAGCAGCGTAGGAGAGAGGGAAACCGGGGAGCTGTTTTTT.

The chain carries TRBV4-3 and TRBJ1-2, with TRBD1 identical over 10 bases. Per germline, CDR1 LGHNA and CDR2 YSLEER. V was pared by 4 bases and J by 0 bases, with 2 bases of the junction left unmatched. The CDR3 runs 15 residues. The DNA of the CDR3 is TGCGCCAGCAGCCGACAGGGGGCCGCTAACTATGGCTACACCTTC. The encoded protein is CASSRQGAANYGYTF.

This rearrangement joins TRBV11-2 to TRBJ2-7; 9 bases align to TRBD2. CDR3 length equals 15 residues. Germline V gene data show CDR1 as SGHAT and CDR2 as FQNNGV. The junction had 6 bases not matched to a gene; V was cut back by 4 bases and J by 2 bases. In DNA form, the CDR3 reads TGTGCCAGCAGCTCACTTAGCGGGGGCACCTACGAGCAGTACTTC. Its protein product is CASSSLSGGTYEQYF. The full variable domain, its missing parts supplied by reference TRBV11-2 and TRBJ2-7, is EAGVAQSPRYKIIEKRQSVAFWCNPISGHATLYWYQQILGQGPKLLIQFQNNGVVDDSQLPKDRFSAERLKGVDSTLKIQPAKLEDSAVYLCASSSLSGGTYEQYFGPGTRLTVT.

This chain joins TRBV5-1 and TRBJ2-3; 8 bases fit TRBD2. The germline gives CDR1 SGHRS, CDR2 YFSETQ. V lost 7 bases, J lost 6 bases, and 16 bases stayed unmatched. This CDR3 contains 16 residues. CDR3 region: CASRPLTGGAGDTQYF. The CDR3 DNA reads as TGCGCCAGCCGCCCCTTAACGGGGGGGGCAGGGGATACGCAGTATTTT. The complete variable domain, with remaining parts taken from reference TRBV5-1 and TRBJ2-3, reads KAGVTQTPRYLIKTRGQQVTLSCSPISGHRSVSWYQQTPGQGLQFLFEYFSETQRNKGNFPGRFSGRQFSNSRSEMNVSTLELGDSALYLCASRPLTGGAGDTQYFGPGTRLTVL.

This clone appeared once. The chain uses TRBV6-5 and TRBJ2-7; D perhaps matches TRBD1 (6 bases). Trimming shortened V by 4 bases and J by 2 bases, and 9 bases separated the two germline ends. CDR1 and CDR2 (germline): MNHEY, SVGAGI. The CDR3 sequence is 13 residues long. DNA of the CDR3: TGTGCCAGCAGTTTGGACAGTGCCTACGAGCAGTACTTC. It encodes CASSLDSAYEQYF.

The V call is TRBV18, the J call TRBJ1-1, with a possible D match to TRBD1 (5 bases). Trimming stripped 4 bases from V and 2 bases from J, with 11 bases between. The CDR3 is made up of 14 amino acids. Germline lookup yields CDR1 KGHSH and CDR2 LQKENI. This CDR3 reads CASSQKGVNTEAFF. The CDR3 nucleotides read TGTGCCAGCTCACAAAAAGGGGTAAACACTGAAGCTTTCTTT.

This clone was picked up a small number of times. This sequence joins TRBV6-1 and TRBJ2-2, with D tentatively TRBD2 (6 bases). The CDR3 length is 15 residues. V was pared by 3 bases and J by 3 bases, with 11 bases between. CDR1 and CDR2 from the germline V gene are MNHNS and SASEGT. The CDR3 loop reads CASSDRGTYTGELFF. For the CDR3, the DNA is TGTGCCAGCAGTGATCGTGGGACTTACACCGGGGAGCTGTTTTTT.

Points on this clone: A junction boundary mismatches the germline segment, possibly from a read error. V usage is TRBV6-5 and J usage is TRBJ2-1; unclear D gene. Germline V gene lookup returns CDR1 MNHEY and CDR2 SVGAGI. CDR3 length equals 14 residues. The CDR3 region is CASSHSSSYNEQFF. The CDR3 coding sequence is TGTGCCAGCAGTCACTCTAGCTCCTACAATGAGCAGTTCTTC.

The V and J genes are TRBV6-1 and TRBJ2-5, with D perhaps matching TRBD2 (6 bases). CDR3 length: 15 amino acids. Deletions cut 3 bases from V and 1 base from J, with 12 bases between. CDR1 and CDR2 (germline): MNHNS, SASEGT. In nucleotides, the CDR3 is TGTGCCAGCAGTGAGTTCCGGGGAGGCCAAGAGACCCAGTACTTC. It is translated as CASSEFRGGQETQYF.

The sample holds a few counts of this clone. The rearrangement links TRBV4-1 to TRBJ1-5, with a possible D match to TRBD1 (5 bases). Germline assignment: CDR1 MGHRA and CDR2 YSYEKL. The V end was cut by 0 bases, the J end by 4 bases, with 10 bases between. The CDR3 is made up of 15 amino acids. Here the CDR3 reads CASSQEHAGNQPQHF. Here the CDR3 DNA reads TGCGCCAGCAGCCAAGAGCACGCAGGGAATCAGCCCCAGCATTTT.

The CDR3 coding sequence is TGTGCCAGCAGCTTATTAGGGGTCAGCGAAAAACTGTTTTTT. Translating gives CASSLLGVSEKLFF. The V and J genes are TRBV7-2 and TRBJ1-4; tentative D call: TRBD1 (5 bases). Germline CDR1 SGHTA, CDR2 FQGNSA. This CDR3 is built from 14 residues. Trimming removed 2 bases at V and 8 bases at J, with 12 bases between.

The chain combines TRBV6-6 with TRBJ2-3; 15 bases are shared with TRBD2. Trimming at V came to 8 bases and at J to 2 bases, leaving 5 bases not matched to a gene. Germline loops: CDR1 MNHNY, CDR2 SVGAGI (reference sequence). The CDR3 is made up of 16 amino acids. The CDR3 coding sequence is TGTGCCAGCCGGACTAGCGGGGGGGCACCCACAGATACGCAGTATTTT. Encoded protein: CASRTSGGAPTDTQYF.

The chain is built from TRBV25-1 and TRBJ2-3; tentative D call: TRBD2 (6 bases). The CDR3 sequence is 15 residues long. With 0 bases removed from V and 2 bases from J, the gap between germline ends came to 9 bases. Germline CDR1 MGHDK, CDR2 SYGVNS. The CDR3 nucleotides are TGTGCCAGCAGTGAATACGGGGGACCCACAGATACGCAGTATTTT. This encodes CASSEYGGPTDTQYF.

The chain has TRBV5-6 and TRBJ2-1, with 10 bases lining up with TRBD2. CDR1 and CDR2 from the germline V gene are SGHDT and YYEEEE. The J segment lost 6 bases and the V segment lost 0 bases, leaving 6 bases of the junction unmatched. The CDR3 is 16 amino acids. The CDR3: CASSLGASGSVNEQFF. The CDR3 bases are TGTGCCAGCAGCTTGGGGGCTAGCGGGAGTGTCAATGAGCAGTTCTTC.

The genes are TRBV19 and TRBJ1-4, with 9 bases aligning to TRBD1. The CDR3 runs to 13 residues. Trimming took 10 bases from V and 8 from J; bases not matched to a gene: 8. Per the germline V gene, CDR1 is LNHDA and CDR2 is SQIVND (reference sequence). The CDR3 DNA reads as TGTGCCACCCCGGGACAGGGACGAGAAAAACTGTTTTTT. This gives the protein CATPGQGREKLFF. Combining the CDR3 with reference TRBV19 and TRBJ1-4 gives the whole variable domain DGGITQSPKYLFRKEGQNVTLSCEQNLNHDAMYWYRQDPGQGLRLIYYSQIVNDFQKGDIAEGYSVSREKKESFPLTVTSAQKNPTAFYLCATPGQGREKLFFGSGTQLSVL.

The chain is built from TRBV5-6 and TRBJ1-5; perhaps TRBD1 as D (6 bases). V was pared by 0 bases and J by 6 bases, with 10 bases between. CDR3 length: 14 amino acids. The germline V gene has CDR1 SGHDT and CDR2 YYEEEE. CDR3 sequence reads: CASSLEGGLQPQHF. In nucleotides, the CDR3 is TGTGCCAGCAGCTTGGAGGGGGGGCTTCAGCCCCAGCATTTT.

The chain carries TRBV5-1 and TRBJ2-3; TRBD2 aligns across 7 bases. The length of the CDR3 is 15 residues. CDR1 and CDR2 (germline): SGHRS, YFSETQ. V was pared by 5 bases and J by 2 bases, with 8 bases of the junction left unmatched. CDR3 amino acids: CASRYLAGPTDTQYF. In DNA form, the CDR3 reads TGCGCCAGCAGGTATTTAGCGGGCCCCACAGATACGCAGTATTTT. The full variable domain, in which reference TRBV5-1 and TRBJ2-3 provide the parts outside the CDR3, is KAGVTQTPRYLIKTRGQQVTLSCSPISGHRSVSWYQQTPGQGLQFLFEYFSETQRNKGNFPGRFSGRQFSNSRSEMNVSTLELGDSALYLCASRYLAGPTDTQYFGPGTRLTVL.

The V gene is TRBV7-8, the J gene TRBJ2-1; no reliable D call. There are 14 residues in the CDR3. The V gene lost 5 bases and the J gene lost 2 bases, with 10 bases spanning the gap. Germline CDR1 is SGHVS and CDR2 is FQNEAQ. The CDR3: CASSPTAAYNEQFF. The DNA for the CDR3 is TGTGCCAGCAGCCCTACTGCGGCCTACAATGAGCAGTTCTTC.

V gene TRBV7-2 combines with J gene TRBJ2-7, with D possibly TRBD2 on 5 matching bases. The germline V and J ends were trimmed by 3 bases and 5 bases, with 11 bases remaining between them. Per the germline V gene, CDR1 is SGHTA and CDR2 is FQGNSA. The CDR3 has 13 amino acids. The CDR3 DNA reads as TGTGCCAGCAGCTTCCCCGGGATCAACGAGCAGTACTTC. The encoded protein is CASSFPGINEQYF. Full variable domain (rest looked up from reference TRBV7-2 and TRBJ2-7): GAGVSQSPSNKVTEKGKDVELRCDPISGHTALYWYRQSLGQGLEFLIYFQGNSAPDKSGLPSDRFSAERTGGSVSTLTIQRTQQEDSAVYLCASSFPGINEQYFGPGTRLTVT.

This clone appeared a single time. V gene TRBV27 combines with J gene TRBJ2-5; 9 bases line up with TRBD2. J gave up 1 base and V 7 bases, and 4 bases lay outside the gene matches. From germline, CDR1 is MNHEY and CDR2 SMNVEV (reference sequence). The CDR3 has 14 residues. The CDR3 DNA reads TGTGCCAGCAACTTTAGCGGGGGCCAAGAGACCCAGTACTTC. It encodes CASNFSGGQETQYF.

J is TRBJ2-1 and V is TRBV7-2; 8 nucleotides line up with TRBD2. The ends lost 4 bases at V and 7 bases at J; junction bases unmatched: 6. Germline-derived CDR1 and CDR2 are SGHTA and FQGNSA. The CDR3 contains 14 residues. In DNA form, the CDR3 reads TGTGCCAGCAGCTCCGGGGGGGCGCTGAATGAGCAGTTCTTC. Translated: CASSSGGALNEQFF.

A few counts support this clone. The chain employs TRBV30 and TRBJ1-1; D is unresolved. There are 13 residues in the CDR3. Trimming removed 2 bases at V and 5 bases at J, with 12 bases between. From germline, CDR1 is GTSNPN and CDR2 SVGIG (reference sequence). The CDR3 loop reads CAWSRQDPTEAFF. The CDR3 nucleotides are TGTGCCTGGAGTAGGCAGGATCCTACTGAAGCTTTCTTT. The full variable domain, rest sourced from reference TRBV30 and TRBJ1-1, is SQTIHQWPATLVQPVGSPLSLECTVEGTSNPNLYWYRQAAGRGLQLLFYSVGIGQISSEVPQNLSASRPQDRQFILSSKKLLLSDSGFYLCAWSRQDPTEAFFGQGTRLTVV.

This chain uses TRBV30 with TRBJ2-3; 9 nucleotides line up with TRBD2. The trim removed 4 bases at V and 0 bases at J, leaving 8 bases unmatched. The CDR3 has 16 residues. Germline CDR1 is GTSNPN and CDR2 is SVGIG (reference sequence). CDR3 protein: CAWTMRGGPSTDTQYF. The CDR3 DNA reads TGTGCCTGGACTATGCGGGGGGGACCTAGCACAGATACGCAGTATTTT.

This sequence joins TRBV27 and TRBJ1-1; perhaps TRBD1 as D (6 bases). Germline assignment: CDR1 MNHEY and CDR2 SMNVEV (reference sequence). CDR3 length: 14 amino acids. Between the trimmed V and J ends, which lost 3 bases and 2 bases, there was a span of 10 bases. CDR3: CASSLGHPNTEAFF. CDR3 DNA: TGTGCCAGCAGTTTGGGACACCCAAACACTGAAGCTTTCTTT.

The rearrangement joins TRBV7-3 to TRBJ2-7; D is uncertain. Between the trimmed V and J ends, which lost 5 bases and 0 bases, there was a span of 14 bases. The germline gives CDR1 SGHTA, CDR2 FQGTGA. The CDR3 sequence is 15 residues long. The CDR3 spells CASSPAPASSYEQYF. The CDR3 DNA follows: TGTGCCAGCAGCCCCGCCCCAGCGAGCTCCTACGAGCAGTACTTC.

The chain has TRBV30 and TRBJ1-4; 12 nucleotides align to TRBD1. V shed 5 bases, J shed 7 bases, and the junction held 5 bases outside the gene matches. In germline, CDR1 is GTSNPN, CDR2 SVGIG (reference sequence). The CDR3 runs to 14 residues. The CDR3 DNA is TGTGCCTGGGATGCGGGACAGGGGGCTGAAAAACTGTTTTTT. Its protein product is CAWDAGQGAEKLFF.

The DNA of the CDR3 is TGTGCCAGCAGCGAGGACAGGGTCAGCACAGATACGCAGTATTTT. Translation: CASSEDRVSTDTQYF. The rearrangement joins TRBV7-2 to TRBJ2-3; 8 bases agree with TRBD1. CDR1 is SGHTA, CDR2 FQGNSA, per germline. Trimming cost V 5 bases and J 0 bases; bases outside gene matches: 4. This CDR3 has 15 amino acids.